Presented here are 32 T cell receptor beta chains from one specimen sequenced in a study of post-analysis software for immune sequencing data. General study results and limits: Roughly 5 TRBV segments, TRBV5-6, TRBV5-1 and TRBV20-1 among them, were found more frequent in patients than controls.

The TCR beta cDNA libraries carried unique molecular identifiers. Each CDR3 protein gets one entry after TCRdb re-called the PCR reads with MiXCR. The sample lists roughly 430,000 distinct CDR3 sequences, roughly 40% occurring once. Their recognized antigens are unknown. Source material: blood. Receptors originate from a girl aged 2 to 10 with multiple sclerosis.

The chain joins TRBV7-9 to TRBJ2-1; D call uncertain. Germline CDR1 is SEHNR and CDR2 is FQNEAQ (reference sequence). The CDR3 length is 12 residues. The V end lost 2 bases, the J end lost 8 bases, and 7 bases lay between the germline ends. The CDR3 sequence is CASSLPPYEQFF. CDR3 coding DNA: TGTGCCAGCAGCTTACCACCTTATGAGCAGTTCTTC.

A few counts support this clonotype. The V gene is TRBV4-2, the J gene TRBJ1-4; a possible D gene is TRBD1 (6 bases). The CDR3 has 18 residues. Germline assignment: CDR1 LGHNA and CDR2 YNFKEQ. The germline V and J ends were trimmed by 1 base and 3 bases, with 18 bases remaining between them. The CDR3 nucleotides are TGTGCCAGCAGCCAAGGTTTCGGGGGGCGCGTATCTAATGAAAAACTGTTTTTT. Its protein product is CASSQGFGGRVSNEKLFF.

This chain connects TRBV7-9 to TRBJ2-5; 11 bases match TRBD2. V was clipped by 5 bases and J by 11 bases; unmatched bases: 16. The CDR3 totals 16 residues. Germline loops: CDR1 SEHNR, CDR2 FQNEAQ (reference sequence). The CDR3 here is CASSATGLAAHNEQYF. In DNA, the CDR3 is TGTGCCAGCAGCGCGACGGGACTAGCGGCCCACAATGAGCAGTACTTC.

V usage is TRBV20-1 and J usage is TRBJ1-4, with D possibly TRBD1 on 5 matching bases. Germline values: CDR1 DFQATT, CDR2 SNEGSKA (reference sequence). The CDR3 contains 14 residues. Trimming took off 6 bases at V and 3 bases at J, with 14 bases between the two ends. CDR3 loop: CSAAPGGANEKLFF. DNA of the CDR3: TGCAGTGCAGCCCCCGGGGGTGCTAATGAAAAACTGTTTTTT.

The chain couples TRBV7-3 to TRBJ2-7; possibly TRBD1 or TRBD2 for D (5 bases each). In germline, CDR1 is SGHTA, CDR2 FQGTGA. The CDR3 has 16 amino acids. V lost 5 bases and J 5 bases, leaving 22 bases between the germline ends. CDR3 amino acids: CASSEIGTVTRDEQYF. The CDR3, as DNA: TGTGCCAGCAGCGAGATCGGGACGGTTACACGCGACGAGCAGTACTTC.

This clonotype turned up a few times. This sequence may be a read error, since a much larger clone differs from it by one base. The CDR3 nucleotides are TGCAGCGTTGACCCCCCTAGCGGGATGCAAGAGACCCAGTACTTC. This gives the protein CSVDPPSGMQETQYF. The chain joins TRBV29-1 to TRBJ2-5; TRBD2 agrees at 9 bases. The CDR3 totals 15 residues. After removal of 3 bases from V and 2 bases from J, the junction contained 7 bases not matched to a gene. The V gene's germline CDR1 is SQVTM and CDR2 ANQGSEA.

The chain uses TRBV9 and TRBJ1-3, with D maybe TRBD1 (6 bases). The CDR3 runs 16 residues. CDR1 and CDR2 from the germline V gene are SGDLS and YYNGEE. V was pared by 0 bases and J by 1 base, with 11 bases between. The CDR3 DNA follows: TGTGCCAGCAGCGTAGGACTACAGGGATCTGGAAACACCATATATTTT. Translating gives CASSVGLQGSGNTIYF.

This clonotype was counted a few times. CDR3 protein: CSVERRLDTEAFF. Written as DNA, the CDR3 is TGCAGCGTTGAAAGGAGGTTGGACACTGAAGCTTTCTTT. The chain is built from TRBV29-1 and TRBJ1-1; D is ambiguous. The CDR3 consists of 13 residues. Germline V gene sequence: CDR1 SQVTM, CDR2 ANQGSEA. V lost 2 bases and J 3 bases, leaving 10 bases between the germline ends.

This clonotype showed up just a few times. This CDR3 is CASSLEAGENIQYF. The CDR3 DNA sequence: TGCGCCAGCAGCTTGGAAGCGGGAGAGAACATTCAGTACTTC. The rearrangement uses TRBV5-1 and TRBJ2-4; 8 bases line up with TRBD2. Trimming removed 0 bases from V and 7 bases from J; junction bases left unmatched: 3. The CDR3 covers 14 residues. Germline values: CDR1 SGHRS, CDR2 YFSETQ.

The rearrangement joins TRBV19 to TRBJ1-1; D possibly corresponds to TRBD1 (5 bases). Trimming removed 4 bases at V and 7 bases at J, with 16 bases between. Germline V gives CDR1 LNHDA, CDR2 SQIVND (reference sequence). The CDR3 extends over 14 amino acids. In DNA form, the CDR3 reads TGTGCCAGTAGTAGTTACGCAGGGTATGGTGAAGCTTTCTTT. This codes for CASSSYAGYGEAFF. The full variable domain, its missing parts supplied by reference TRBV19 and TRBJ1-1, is DGGITQSPKYLFRKEGQNVTLSCEQNLNHDAMYWYRQDPGQGLRLIYYSQIVNDFQKGDIAEGYSVSREKKESFPLTVTSAQKNPTAFYLCASSSYAGYGEAFFGQGTRLTVV.

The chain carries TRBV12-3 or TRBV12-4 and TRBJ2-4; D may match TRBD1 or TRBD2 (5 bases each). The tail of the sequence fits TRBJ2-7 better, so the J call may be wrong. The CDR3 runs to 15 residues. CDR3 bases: TGTGCCAGCAGTACGTGGGGGAAAGTTGACTACGAGCAGTACTTC. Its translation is CASSTWGKVDYEQYF.

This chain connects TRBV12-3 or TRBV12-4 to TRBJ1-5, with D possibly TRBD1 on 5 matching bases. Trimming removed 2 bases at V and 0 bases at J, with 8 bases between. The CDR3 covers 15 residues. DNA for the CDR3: TGTGCCAGCAGTTTAAGACAGCATAGCAATCAGCCCCAGCATTTT. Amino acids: CASSLRQHSNQPQHF.

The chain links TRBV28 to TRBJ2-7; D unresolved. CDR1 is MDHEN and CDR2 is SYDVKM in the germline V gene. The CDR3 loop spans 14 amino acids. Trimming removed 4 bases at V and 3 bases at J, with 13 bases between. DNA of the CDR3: TGTGCCAGCAGTTCCATCTTCACGGGCTACGAGCAGTACTTC. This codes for CASSSIFTGYEQYF. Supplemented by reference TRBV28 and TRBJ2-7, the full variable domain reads DVKVTQSSRYLVKRTGEKVFLECVQDMDHENMFWYRQDPGLGLRLIYFSYDVKMKEKGDIPEGYSVSREKKERFSLILESASTNQTSMYLCASSSIFTGYEQYFGPGTRLTVT.

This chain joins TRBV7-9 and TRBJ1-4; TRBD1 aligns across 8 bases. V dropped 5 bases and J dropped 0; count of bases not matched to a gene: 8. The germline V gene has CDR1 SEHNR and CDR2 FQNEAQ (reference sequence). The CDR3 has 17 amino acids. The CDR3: CASSVDRVSSTNEKLFF. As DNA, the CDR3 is TGTGCCAGCAGCGTGGACAGGGTATCCTCAACTAATGAAAAACTGTTTTTT.

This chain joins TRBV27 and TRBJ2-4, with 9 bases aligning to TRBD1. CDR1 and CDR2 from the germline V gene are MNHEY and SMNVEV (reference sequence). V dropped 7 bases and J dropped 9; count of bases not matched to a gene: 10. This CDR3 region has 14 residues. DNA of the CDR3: TGTGCCAGCAAATATACAGGGGGCATGGTCATTCAGTACTTC. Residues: CASKYTGGMVIQYF.

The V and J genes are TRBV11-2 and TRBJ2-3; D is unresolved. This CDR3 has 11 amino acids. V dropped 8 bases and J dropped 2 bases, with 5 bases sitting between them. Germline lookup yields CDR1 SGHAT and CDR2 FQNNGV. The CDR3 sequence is CASADTDTQYF. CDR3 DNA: TGTGCCAGCGCCGACACAGATACGCAGTATTTT.

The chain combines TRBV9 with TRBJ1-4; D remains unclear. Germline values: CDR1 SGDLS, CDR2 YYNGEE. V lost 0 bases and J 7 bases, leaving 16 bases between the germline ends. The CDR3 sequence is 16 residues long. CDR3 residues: CASSVGSGQIGEKLFF. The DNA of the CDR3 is TGTGCCAGCAGCGTAGGTAGTGGGCAGATAGGTGAAAAACTGTTTTTT.

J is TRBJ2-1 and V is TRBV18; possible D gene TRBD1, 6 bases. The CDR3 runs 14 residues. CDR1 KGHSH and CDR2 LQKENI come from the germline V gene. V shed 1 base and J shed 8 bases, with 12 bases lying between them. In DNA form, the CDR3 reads TGTGCCAGCTCACCACAACAGGGCGTCGATGAGCAGTTCTTC. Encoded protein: CASSPQQGVDEQFF.

CDR3 loop: CASSLATGGRSEQFF. Here the CDR3 DNA reads TGCGCCAGCAGCTTGGCGACAGGGGGCCGCAGTGAGCAGTTCTTC. The V call is TRBV5-1, the J call TRBJ2-1, with TRBD1 matching 10 bases. Germline assignment: CDR1 SGHRS and CDR2 YFSETQ. V dropped 0 bases and J dropped 9; count of bases not matched to a gene: 6. This CDR3 is 15 amino acids long.

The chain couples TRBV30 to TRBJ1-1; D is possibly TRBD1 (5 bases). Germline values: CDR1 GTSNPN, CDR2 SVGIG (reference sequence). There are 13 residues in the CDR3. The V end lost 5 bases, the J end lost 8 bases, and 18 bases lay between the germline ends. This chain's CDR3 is CAWSLIPGTEAFF. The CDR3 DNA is TGTGCCTGGTCACTAATCCCCGGGACCGAAGCTTTCTTT.

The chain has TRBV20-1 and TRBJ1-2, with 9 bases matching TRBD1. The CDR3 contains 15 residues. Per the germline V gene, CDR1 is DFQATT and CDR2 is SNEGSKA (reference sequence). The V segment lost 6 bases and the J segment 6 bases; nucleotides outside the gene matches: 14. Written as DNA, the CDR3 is TGCAGTGCCGACAGGGGGACCACCACGAACCATGGCTACACCTTC. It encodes CSADRGTTTNHGYTF.

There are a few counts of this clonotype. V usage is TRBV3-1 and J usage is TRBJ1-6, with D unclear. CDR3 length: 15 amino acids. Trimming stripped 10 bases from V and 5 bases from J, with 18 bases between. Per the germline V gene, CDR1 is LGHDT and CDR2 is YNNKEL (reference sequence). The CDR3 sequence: CATSPRTADNSPLHF. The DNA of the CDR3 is TGTGCCACTTCACCTCGGACGGCGGATAATTCACCCCTCCACTTT.

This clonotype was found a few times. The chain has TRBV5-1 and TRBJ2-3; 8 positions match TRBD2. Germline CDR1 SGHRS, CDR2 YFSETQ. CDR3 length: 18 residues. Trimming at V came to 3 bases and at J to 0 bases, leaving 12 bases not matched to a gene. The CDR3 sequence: CASSSGGRLQTSTDTQYF. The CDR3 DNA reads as TGCGCCAGCAGCTCGGGGGGGAGACTCCAAACCAGCACAGATACGCAGTATTTT.

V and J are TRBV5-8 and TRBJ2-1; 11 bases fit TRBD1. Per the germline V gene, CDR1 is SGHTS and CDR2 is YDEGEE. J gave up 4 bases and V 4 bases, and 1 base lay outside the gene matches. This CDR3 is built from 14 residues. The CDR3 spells CASSGDRGYNEQFF. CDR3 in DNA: TGTGCCAGCAGCGGGGACAGGGGGTACAATGAGCAGTTCTTC.

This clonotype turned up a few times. The DNA for the CDR3 is TGTGCCAGCAGACCCGGAATCATCCCTCCGACCCAGTACTTC. Its protein is CASRPGIIPPTQYF. The V gene is TRBV6-6, the J gene TRBJ2-5; D gene unclear. The germline V gene encodes CDR1 MNHNY and CDR2 SVGAGI (reference sequence). The CDR3 is 14 residues long. Between the trimmed V and J ends, which lost 6 bases and 7 bases, there was a span of 18 bases.

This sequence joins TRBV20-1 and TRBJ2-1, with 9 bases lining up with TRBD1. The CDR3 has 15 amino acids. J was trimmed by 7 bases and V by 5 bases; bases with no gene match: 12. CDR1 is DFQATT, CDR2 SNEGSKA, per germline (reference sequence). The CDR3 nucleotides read TGCAGTGCTGGAGGTCGGACAGGGGCTGAGAATGAGCAGTTCTTC. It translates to CSAGGRTGAENEQFF.

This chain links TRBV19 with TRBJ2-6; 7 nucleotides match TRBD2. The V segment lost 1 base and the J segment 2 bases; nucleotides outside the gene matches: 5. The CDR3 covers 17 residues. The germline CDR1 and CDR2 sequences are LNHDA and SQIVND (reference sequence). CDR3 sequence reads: CASSIVGGTTGANVLTF. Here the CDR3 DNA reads TGTGCCAGTAGTATAGTCGGGGGGACGACTGGGGCCAACGTCCTGACTTTC.

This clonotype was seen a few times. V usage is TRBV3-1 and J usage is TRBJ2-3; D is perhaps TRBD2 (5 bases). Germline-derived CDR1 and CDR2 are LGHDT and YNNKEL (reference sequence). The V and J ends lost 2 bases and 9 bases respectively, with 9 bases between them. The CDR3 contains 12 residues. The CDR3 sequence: CASSQTSRTQYF. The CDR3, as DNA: TGTGCCAGCAGCCAAACTAGTAGAACGCAGTATTTT.

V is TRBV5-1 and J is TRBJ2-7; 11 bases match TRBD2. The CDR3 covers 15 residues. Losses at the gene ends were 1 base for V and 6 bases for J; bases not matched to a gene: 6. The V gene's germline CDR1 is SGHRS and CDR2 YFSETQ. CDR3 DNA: TGCGCCAGCAGCTTGACTAGCGGGAGAGCCTCCGAGCAGTACTTC. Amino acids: CASSLTSGRASEQYF.

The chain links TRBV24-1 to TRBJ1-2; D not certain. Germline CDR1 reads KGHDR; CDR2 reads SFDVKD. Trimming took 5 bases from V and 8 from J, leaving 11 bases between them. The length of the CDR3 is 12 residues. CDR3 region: CATSGQAEGYTF. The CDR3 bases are TGTGCCACCAGTGGTCAGGCGGAGGGCTACACCTTC.

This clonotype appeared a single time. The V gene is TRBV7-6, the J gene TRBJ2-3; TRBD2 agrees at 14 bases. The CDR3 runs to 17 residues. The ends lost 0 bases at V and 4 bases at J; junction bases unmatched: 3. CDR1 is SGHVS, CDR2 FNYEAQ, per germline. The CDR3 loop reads CASSLARLAGGSDTQYF. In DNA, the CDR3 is TGTGCCAGCAGCTTAGCGCGACTAGCGGGAGGGTCAGATACGCAGTATTTT.

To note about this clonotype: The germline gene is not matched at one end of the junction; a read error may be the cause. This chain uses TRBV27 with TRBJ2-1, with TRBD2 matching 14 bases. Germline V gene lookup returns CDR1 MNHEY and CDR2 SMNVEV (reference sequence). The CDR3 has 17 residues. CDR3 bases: TGTACCAGCAGTCTTAGGACTAGCGGGGGGTACTACAATGAGCAGTTCTTC. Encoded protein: CTSSLRTSGGYYNEQFF.